This T cell receptor (beta chain) is from a study of early T cells in non-severe SARS-CoV-2 infection. Study as a whole: Sequencing of bulk RNA from unsorted whole blood was done, without chain pairing.

Germline CDR1 MNHNS, CDR2 SASEGT. The CDR3 has 15 residues. Trimming took off 4 bases at V and 2 bases at J, with 9 bases between the two ends. A few counts support this clonotype. Its target is not known. The study's findings and limits: Sequences matched to VDJdb favored anti-spike CD8 responses, while private and CD4 specificities were missed.

Individually, cDNA molecules had unique molecular identifiers attached to them. One entry per CDR3 protein results from TCRdb running MiXCR on the 5' RACE reads. Found here are around 71,000 distinct CDR3 sequences, more than 14% of them singletons; the top ten hold approximately 4%. This chain links TRBV6-1 with TRBJ2-6; D is unclear. This clonotype was obtained from an adult who was a healthcare worker with PCR-confirmed SARS-CoV-2 infection or an uninfected control (not recorded which). The starting material was whole blood, obtained at baseline. The CDR3 DNA follows: TGTGCCAGCAGTGGGAAGGGTACTGGGGCCAACGTCCTGACTTTC. As protein: CASSGKGTGANVLTF.